This T cell receptor beta chain was captured in a study of control samples from healthy donors and cancer patients. The protocol was immunoSEQ multiplex PCR, while the TCRdb copy is restricted to in-frame clones and leaves out a portion. The table includes some 71,000 clones, 90% detected once. What was sequenced was PBMCs. This sequence originates from a woman aged 45 to 65 with colorectal cancer.

As DNA, the CDR3 is TGTGCCAGCAGTGTAAGGGGCCCCTATAATTCACCCCTCCACTTT. Translating gives CASSVRGPYNSPLHF. The V and J genes are TRBV25-1 and TRBJ1-6; D might be TRBD1 (5 bases). Trimming cost V 4 bases and J 2 bases, with 9 bases left between them. The CDR3 length is 15 residues. CDR1 MGHDK and CDR2 SYGVNS come from the germline V gene. The full variable domain, completed using reference TRBV25-1 and TRBJ1-6, is EADIYQTPRYLVIGTGKKITLECSQTMGHDKMYWYQQDPGMELHLIHYSYGVNSTEKGDLSSESTVSRIRTEHFPLTLESARPSHTSQYLCASSVRGPYNSPLHFGNGTRLTVT.